This T cell receptor beta chain was captured by sequencing in a study of T cells in Graves' hyperthyroidism and ophthalmopathy (dated by TCRdb to the late 2010s). Notes on the research overall: Peripheral blood samples were taken at initial diagnosis, before any treatment was given. After blood sampling, hyperthyroidism patients were treated with methimazole at a starting dose of 30 mg daily, and ophthalmopathy patients were treated with high-dose intravenous methylprednisolone. TCR Vbeta CDR3 sequencing of 120 to 150 peripheral blood samples (over 40 ophthalmopathy, under 80 hyperthyroidism and about 17 progressor patients) is reported in the paper. The 95 to 100 discovery patients were divided at random into training and test sets in a 7:3 ratio. The study also compared thyroid tissue and blood T-cell repertoires from more than 5 Graves' hyperthyroidism patients. Prospective prediction of ophthalmopathy was tested in an independent validation cohort of approximately 18 hyperthyroidism patients and some 17 patients who later progressed to ophthalmopathy. To identify TCR V-J signatures that set the groups apart, the researchers used a discovery cohort of approximately 98 patients, made up of 40 to 45 with Graves' ophthalmopathy and about 60 with stable Graves' hyperthyroidism.

Findings and caveats that apply to the study as a whole: Ophthalmopathy was separated from stable hyperthyroidism by a 13 V-J signature model, with 85% to 90% sensitivity and 81% to 82% specificity obtained in cross-validation and 80%/75% obtained in testing. Sample size was not statistically predetermined, and investigators were not blinded to group allocation. In validation, the model predicted progression to ophthalmopathy a median of roughly six months before onset, with roughly 70% sensitivity and almost 75% specificity. Most expanded thyroid clonotypes (frequency above 0.001) were also found in blood, which suggests that blood repertoires may mirror thyroid immune responses.

The TCR beta CDR3 regions were amplified from RNA transcripts. For the first round of RT-PCR on the TCR CDR3, the HTBI primer set was used together with the Qiagen OneStep RT-PCR kit. The libraries were constructed in a second round of multiplex PCR and then size-selected and purified. The libraries were sequenced on an Illumina HiSeq2000 using paired-end 100 bp reads. The study's processing was this. SOAPnuke was used to process the raw data, with reads discarded if the reads contained adapters or uncalled bases, had a mean Phred below 15, or lacked an exact constant-primer or identifier match. COPE v1.2.5 was used to merge high-quality paired reads, and clonotypes were defined as unique nucleotide sequences. MiTCR v1.1 was used to align clonotypes to the IMGT TRBV, TRBD and TRBJ reference segments. Only V-J combinations with frequency above 0.0001, covering about 99% of repertoires, were analysed. The TCS score was defined as the ratio of F50 (clonal expansion) to E x V (chaos), calculated using BLOSUM62-based TCRdist between CDR3 peptides within each V-J. Welch's t-statistics and random forest reduced just over 500 V-J features to roughly 13, which were used in a naive Bayes classifier (R e1071). TCRdb reprocessing: public reads trimmed at Q25 with fastp, clones called with MiXCR, in-frame beta chains kept. Merged by CDR3 protein, the rows form single entries marked with the most common genes and DNA. These V and J calls derive from TCRdb rather than the authors' analysis. This sample has fewer than 400,000 distinct CDR3 sequences in its table, and 15% to 18% of those were observed once. Around 30% of the sample is taken by the ten largest.

Hyperthyroidism patients were newly diagnosed, had a disease duration of under 2 months, and were aged 18 to 65 years. The study excluded patients with uncontrolled infections, other autoimmune diseases, pregnancy or lactation. Diagnoses were based on clinical symptoms, serum thyroxine and TRAb, thyroid ultrasound and orbital computed tomography. Blood from progressor patients was drawn when they were first diagnosed with hyperthyroidism, before any ophthalmopathy symptoms appeared. PBMCs were isolated from 10 ml of fresh peripheral blood by Ficoll-Paque density gradient centrifugation. Patients classed as progressors first received a Graves' hyperthyroidism diagnosis and then went on to develop ophthalmopathy during follow-up. Total RNA was extracted using Trizol reagent, and RNA quality was assessed on an Agilent 2100 Bioanalyzer. Its CDR3 holds 16 amino acids, cysteine through phenylalanine. Solely the CDR3 DNA is kept, with 48 bases framed from the first base. For this chain, trimming is 0 bases at the V end and 4 bases at the J end, and the number of junction bases without a gene match is 8. The germline V gene gives CDR1 as MGHRA and CDR2 as YSYEKL.

Regarding this clonotype: There is no known antigen for this receptor. Base quality data are lacking; no much larger clone is found one base away.

The sample taken for sequencing was blood. The receptor was isolated from a woman aged 18-35 years with Graves' hyperthyroidism that later progressed to Graves' ophthalmopathy. The chain links TRBV4-1 with TRBJ1-2, and 7 bases in between align with TRBD1. CDR3 reads: CASSQDSPDRVYGYTF. The DNA sequence is as follows: TGCGCCAGCAGCCAAGATTCCCCAGACAGGGTCTATGGCTACACCTTC.